What follows describes a single T cell receptor beta chain. Its matching antigen is unknown. CDR3 size: 15 residues. Trimming pared 4 bases from V and 1 base from J, leaving 11 bases between. Germline assignment: CDR1 SEHNR and CDR2 FQNEAQ (reference sequence). The sample is drawn from a study of T cells after yellow fever vaccination. Findings and limits, study-wide: Overall, a small share of clonotypes was seen in both CD4 and CD8 compartments. Reappearing after the booster were most of the clones from primary vaccination (approximately 96% CD4, 85% to 90% CD8).

UMIs were added to TCR cDNA along with a universal primer site when it was made by 5'RACE template switching. MiXCR was run by TCRdb on the 5' RACE reads, yielding one entry per CDR3 protein. Among some 550,000 distinct CDR3 sequences listed, about 19% were seen once. The source was PBMCs, collected 15 days after the yellow fever booster vaccination. This TCR was sampled from a man between 25 and 39 years old who received the YFV17D yellow fever vaccine. This chain joins TRBV7-9 and TRBJ2-4; no reliable D call. The CDR3 DNA is TGTGCCAGCAGCTCGCGCCAGGATGCCAAAAACATTCAGTACTTC. Protein product: CASSSRQDAKNIQYF.